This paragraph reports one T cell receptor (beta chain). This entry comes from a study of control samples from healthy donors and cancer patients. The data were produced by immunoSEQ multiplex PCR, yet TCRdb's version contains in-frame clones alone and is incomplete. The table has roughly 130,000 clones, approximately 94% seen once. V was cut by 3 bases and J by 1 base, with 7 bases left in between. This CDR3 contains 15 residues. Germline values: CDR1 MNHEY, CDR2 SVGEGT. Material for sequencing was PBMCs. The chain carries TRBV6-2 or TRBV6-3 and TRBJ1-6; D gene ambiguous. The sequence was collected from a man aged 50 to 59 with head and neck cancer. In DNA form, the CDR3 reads TGTGCCAGCAGTTATCGCTCGTCCTATAATTCACCCCTCCACTTT. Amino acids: CASSYRSSYNSPLHF.